This T cell receptor beta chain came from a study of blood T cell repertoires in COVID-19. CDR3 size: 17 residues. From germline, CDR1 is SGHRS and CDR2 YFSETQ. Trimming took 1 base from V and 5 from J, leaving 19 bases between them. Using immunoSEQ multiplex PCR, the repertoire was profiled, and TCRdb retains in-frame clones only, with some absent. The sample yields some 200,000 clones, about 83% seen once. J is TRBJ2-1 and V is TRBV5-1; possibly TRBD1 for D (6 bases). The clonotype comes from a woman aged 18-30 years who had recovered from COVID-19. The sample was peripheral blood. The CDR3 sequence: CASSLWTVFLENNEQFF. The CDR3, as DNA: TGCGCCAGCAGCTTGTGGACAGTTTTTTTAGAAAACAATGAGCAGTTCTTC.